One and the same sample provided the 31 T cell receptor beta chains below, sequenced in a study of T cells after somatic rescue of genetic block. Clones were read by immunoSEQ multiplex PCR, and TCRdb kept only the in-frame ones, dropping some. The sample consists of approximately 12,000 clones, under 85% of them appearing once. The sequenced sample was peripheral blood mononuclear cells (PBMCs). These receptors came from a boy younger than 18.

V is TRBV6-1 and J is TRBJ2-1, with 13 bases lining up with TRBD2. This CDR3 spans 15 amino acids. V dropped 5 bases and J dropped 7; count of bases not matched to a gene: 5. The germline gives CDR1 MNHNS, CDR2 SASEGT. The CDR3, as DNA: TGTGCCAGCAGTTCCGGGACTAGCGGGGCTAATGAGCAGTTCTTC. Protein product: CASSSGTSGANEQFF.

V is TRBV18 and J is TRBJ2-7; D possibly corresponds to TRBD2 (6 bases). V gave up 5 bases and J gave up 2 bases, with 13 bases separating them. CDR1 and CDR2 (germline): KGHSH, LQKENI. This CDR3 contains 14 residues. The CDR3 spells CASSTGTGTYEQYF. The CDR3 DNA follows: TGTGCCAGCTCAACCGGGACTGGCACCTACGAGCAGTACTTC.

The chain employs TRBV19 and TRBJ2-3; tentatively, D is TRBD2 (6 bases). Looked up from germline, CDR1 is LNHDA and CDR2 is SQIVND (reference sequence). The CDR3 contains 18 residues. V was clipped by 4 bases and J by 0 bases, with 20 bases between them. Here the CDR3 reads CASSKGLLSVSSTDTQYF. In DNA form, the CDR3 reads TGTGCCAGTAGTAAGGGACTTCTTAGTGTTAGCAGCACAGATACGCAGTATTTT.

DNA for the CDR3: TGTGCCAGCAGCTTCAGGGCCGCGGGGGACACAGATACGCAGTATTTT. It translates to CASSFRAAGDTDTQYF. The gene calls are TRBV7-9 and TRBJ2-3; 7 nucleotides line up with TRBD2. The germline CDR1 and CDR2 sequences are SEHNR and FQNEAQ (reference sequence). J was trimmed by 2 bases and V by 3 bases; bases with no gene match: 8. This CDR3 has 16 residues.

The J gene is TRBJ2-7, the V gene TRBV4-1, with a possible D match to TRBD1 (5 bases). Germline CDR1 is MGHRA and CDR2 is YSYEKL. The V gene lost 1 base and the J gene lost 0 bases, with 10 bases spanning the gap. CDR3 length: 15 residues. This CDR3 reads CASSQGQSSSYEQYF. Here the CDR3 DNA reads TGCGCCAGCAGCCAAGGACAGTCAAGCTCCTACGAGCAGTACTTC.

The V and J genes are TRBV2 and TRBJ1-2, with D tentatively TRBD1 (6 bases). The CDR3 has 10 residues. Germline CDR1 and CDR2: SNHLY and FYNNEI. Trimming took off 11 bases at V and 8 bases at J, with 12 bases between the two ends. Here the CDR3 DNA reads TGTGCCGGAGGACAGCTGGGCTACACCTTC. It encodes CAGGQLGYTF. Based on the CDR3 plus reference TRBV2 and TRBJ1-2, the full variable domain is EPEVTQTPSHQVTQMGQEVILRCVPISNHLYFYWYRQILGQKVEFLVSFYNNEISEKSEIFDDQFSVERPDGSNFTLKIRSTKLEDSAMYFCAGGQLGYTFGSGTRLTVV.

The V and J genes are TRBV4-2 and TRBJ2-7; D gene uncertain. Germline loops: CDR1 LGHNA, CDR2 YNFKEQ. V dropped 3 bases and J dropped 0 bases, with 9 bases sitting between them. CDR3 size: 14 residues. The CDR3 reads CASSQGRSSYEQYF. The CDR3 nucleotides are TGTGCCAGCAGCCAGGGCAGGAGCTCCTACGAGCAGTACTTC.

The CDR3 DNA follows: TGTGCCATCAGTTATCCGGGACTCGGGACCCAGTACTTC. Translation gives CAISYPGLGTQYF. The V and J genes are TRBV10-3 and TRBJ2-5, with D possibly TRBD2 on 6 matching bases. This CDR3 comprises 13 residues. In germline, CDR1 is ENHRY, CDR2 SYGVKD. V was cut by 5 bases and J by 7 bases, with 14 bases left in between.

The chain uses TRBV28 and TRBJ1-1; D unresolved. Germline V gene sequence: CDR1 MDHEN, CDR2 SYDVKM. Deletions cut 2 bases from V and 3 bases from J, with 16 bases between. The CDR3 is 16 amino acids. CDR3 sequence reads: CASSLLGRSADTEAFF. CDR3 nucleotide sequence: TGTGCCAGCAGTTTACTAGGGAGGAGTGCGGACACTGAAGCTTTCTTT. Full variable domain (missing parts from reference TRBV28 and TRBJ1-1): DVKVTQSSRYLVKRTGEKVFLECVQDMDHENMFWYRQDPGLGLRLIYFSYDVKMKEKGDIPEGYSVSREKKERFSLILESASTNQTSMYLCASSLLGRSADTEAFFGQGTRLTVV.

J is TRBJ1-3 and V is TRBV18; TRBD1 matches 7 bases. V lost 8 bases, J lost 9 bases, and 10 bases stayed unmatched. CDR1 KGHSH and CDR2 LQKENI come from the germline V gene. The CDR3 extends over 13 amino acids. The CDR3 bases are TGTGCCAGCCCAGCGGGGACAGCCGGCACCATATATTTT. Protein sequence: CASPAGTAGTIYF.

J is TRBJ2-5 and V is TRBV5-1; 7 positions agree with TRBD2. Per germline, CDR1 SGHRS and CDR2 YFSETQ. This CDR3 is 16 amino acids long. V was pared by 6 bases and J by 0 bases, with 11 bases of the junction left unmatched. This chain's CDR3 is CASKTQRRGNQETQYF. CDR3 sequence (DNA): TGCGCCAGCAAAACCCAAAGGCGGGGGAACCAAGAGACCCAGTACTTC.

This clone showed up just once. This chain joins TRBV6-6 and TRBJ2-3; 8 bases align to TRBD2. CDR3 length equals 15 residues. V dropped 5 bases and J dropped 3; count of bases not matched to a gene: 7. Germline V gene sequence: CDR1 MNHNY, CDR2 SVGAGI (reference sequence). The CDR3, as DNA: TGTGCCAGCAGTCCTCGACTAGCGTCTACAGATACGCAGTATTTT. Translating it yields CASSPRLASTDTQYF.

The chain carries TRBV2 and TRBJ1-4; possibly TRBD1 for D (6 bases). CDR3 length equals 15 residues. V was clipped by 1 base and J by 7 bases, with 13 bases between them. CDR1 SNHLY and CDR2 FYNNEI come from the germline V gene. CDR3 DNA sequence: TGTGCCAGCAGTGAAGAGTCAGGGGCTCTTGAAAAACTGTTTTTT. This codes for CASSEESGALEKLFF.

This chain links TRBV19 with TRBJ2-1; 9 bases match TRBD1. The CDR3 length is 15 residues. From germline, CDR1 is LNHDA and CDR2 SQIVND (reference sequence). After removal of 8 bases from V and 7 bases from J, the junction contained 12 bases not matched to a gene. The CDR3 is CASGGAGTGRNEQFF. CDR3 sequence (DNA): TGTGCCAGTGGGGGGGCTGGGACAGGGAGGAATGAGCAGTTCTTC.

The genes are TRBV6-1 and TRBJ2-7, with TRBD1 matching over 9 bases. Germline V gene data show CDR1 as MNHNS and CDR2 as SASEGT. The CDR3 is 15 amino acids. With V trimmed by 7 bases and J by 4 bases, 11 bases remained unmatched. For the CDR3, the DNA is TGTGCCAGCAATCTACCCGGGACAGGGCTATACGAGCAGTACTTC. This encodes CASNLPGTGLYEQYF.

This clone was detected only once. CDR3: CASSLRTSGTYEQYF. The CDR3 nucleotides read TGTGCCAGCTCCCTTAGGACTAGCGGTACCTACGAGCAGTACTTC. The chain is built from TRBV18 and TRBJ2-7; TRBD2 matches 10 bases. Germline CDR1 KGHSH, CDR2 LQKENI. Trimming cost V 6 bases and J 2 bases; bases outside gene matches: 7. The CDR3 extends over 15 amino acids.

The chain is built from TRBV7-6 and TRBJ1-6; possibly TRBD1 for D (5 bases). CDR1 is SGHVS, CDR2 FNYEAQ, per germline. Trimming removed 5 bases from V and 5 bases from J, with 13 bases in between. CDR3 length: 15 amino acids. CDR3 sequence reads: CASSAQGVDNSPLHF. CDR3 DNA sequence: TGTGCCAGCAGCGCGCAGGGTGTAGATAATTCACCCCTCCACTTT.

This rearrangement joins TRBV27 to TRBJ2-7; D is uncertain. From germline, CDR1 is MNHEY and CDR2 SMNVEV (reference sequence). V gave up 2 bases and J gave up 1 base, with 6 bases separating them. The CDR3 extends over 13 amino acids. CDR3 nucleotide sequence: TGTGCCAGCAGTTTACAGGTTTCCTACGAGCAGTACTTC. The encoded protein is CASSLQVSYEQYF.

There are a few counts of this clone. V gene TRBV2 combines with J gene TRBJ2-4, with 7 bases fitting TRBD2. The CDR3 contains 14 residues. J gave up 6 bases and V 7 bases, and 9 bases lay outside the gene matches. Germline V gives CDR1 SNHLY, CDR2 FYNNEI. The DNA of the CDR3 is TGTGCCAGCAAGCGGGACCCGAGTGGAAACATTCAGTACTTC. Its protein is CASKRDPSGNIQYF.

This chain connects TRBV28 to TRBJ1-4, with D possibly being TRBD1 (5 bases). The ends were cut back, 4 bases at V and 4 bases at J, with 13 bases in the middle. The germline V gene encodes CDR1 MDHEN and CDR2 SYDVKM. CDR3 length: 15 amino acids. CDR3 sequence (DNA): TGTGCCAGCAGTTCTGGGGGACGGTATAATGAAAAACTGTTTTTT. The encoded protein is CASSSGGRYNEKLFF.

The genes are TRBV18 and TRBJ2-4, with D perhaps being TRBD1 or TRBD2 (5 bases each). Germline CDR1 and CDR2: KGHSH and LQKENI. Trimming shortened V by 8 bases and J by 2 bases, and 22 bases separated the two germline ends. CDR3 length: 17 amino acids. This CDR3 is CASRGAGNPTSKNIQYF. CDR3 in DNA: TGTGCCAGCAGGGGAGCAGGAAACCCGACTTCCAAAAACATTCAGTACTTC.

CDR3 DNA: TGTGCCATCAGTGGGGACTCGCCTAGCACAGATACGCAGTATTTT. Its translation is CAISGDSPSTDTQYF. The J gene is TRBJ2-3, the V gene TRBV10-3; tentative D call: TRBD2 (6 bases). V lost 4 bases and J 0 bases, leaving 11 bases between the germline ends. The germline CDR1 and CDR2 sequences are ENHRY and SYGVKD. This CDR3 region has 15 residues.

CDR3 DNA sequence: TGTGCCACCAGCAGGCCGGGACAGGGGTTACATACGCAGTATTTT. Translating it yields CATSRPGQGLHTQYF. This rearrangement joins TRBV15 to TRBJ2-3, with 10 bases aligning to TRBD1. V was clipped by 3 bases and J by 7 bases; unmatched bases: 7. The CDR3 sequence is 15 residues long. Germline lookup yields CDR1 LNHNV and CDR2 YYDKDF (reference sequence).

The chain employs TRBV6-5 and TRBJ1-2, with TRBD1 as a possible D gene (5 bases). Germline lookup yields CDR1 MNHEY and CDR2 SVGAGI. There are 14 residues in the CDR3. V lost 5 bases, J lost 0 bases, and 10 bases lay in between. The CDR3 protein is CASSEDSSNYGYTF. The CDR3 DNA follows: TGTGCCAGCAGTGAAGACAGTTCTAACTATGGCTACACCTTC.

The chain carries TRBV18 and TRBJ1-4, with D unresolved. The V end lost 4 bases, the J end lost 4 bases, and 10 bases lay between the germline ends. This CDR3 region has 14 residues. Germline CDR1 KGHSH, CDR2 LQKENI. The CDR3 protein is CASSHRTLNEKLFF. The CDR3 DNA reads TGTGCCAGCTCACATAGGACCCTTAATGAAAAACTGTTTTTT.

This chain connects TRBV5-5 to TRBJ2-5; 9 bases fit TRBD1. Germline V CDR1 and CDR2: SGHKS, YYEKEE (reference sequence). CDR3 length: 14 amino acids. V trimming: 3 bases; J trimming: 4 bases; junction bases outside the gene matches: 4. CDR3 in amino acids: CASSSGTGIETQYF. CDR3 sequence (DNA): TGTGCCAGCAGCTCCGGGACAGGGATAGAGACCCAGTACTTC. The full variable domain, its missing parts supplied by reference TRBV5-5 and TRBJ2-5, is DAGVTQSPTHLIKTRGQQVTLRCSPISGHKSVSWYQQVLGQGPQFIFQYYEKEERGRGNFPDRFSARQFPNYSSELNVNALLLGDSALYLCASSSGTGIETQYFGPGTRLLVL.

J is TRBJ2-6 and V is TRBV28; D uncertain. V was shortened by 10 bases and J by 0 bases, with 4 bases between the two germline ends. CDR1 is MDHEN and CDR2 is SYDVKM in the germline V gene. This CDR3 region has 12 residues. The CDR3, as DNA: TGTGCCATCCTCTCTGGGGCCAACGTCCTGACTTTC. This sequence encodes CAILSGANVLTF.

V and J are TRBV10-3 and TRBJ2-7; D gene unclear. The V end was cut by 3 bases, the J end by 6 bases, with 6 bases between. CDR1 ENHRY and CDR2 SYGVKD come from the germline V gene. CDR3 length: 11 residues. CDR3 nucleotide sequence: TGTGCCATCAGTGACGTGCTCGAGCAGTACTTC. This sequence encodes CAISDVLEQYF.

The rearrangement links TRBV5-1 to TRBJ2-3; D is undetermined. Germline loops: CDR1 SGHRS, CDR2 YFSETQ. V was shortened by 0 bases and J by 4 bases, with 9 bases between the two germline ends. This CDR3 region has 14 residues. CDR3 bases: TGCGCCAGCAGCTTGGTTGTGTTCTCAGATACGCAGTATTTT. Its translation: CASSLVVFSDTQYF. Supplemented by reference TRBV5-1 and TRBJ2-3, the full variable domain reads KAGVTQTPRYLIKTRGQQVTLSCSPISGHRSVSWYQQTPGQGLQFLFEYFSETQRNKGNFPGRFSGRQFSNSRSEMNVSTLELGDSALYLCASSLVVFSDTQYFGPGTRLTVL.

The chain links TRBV19 to TRBJ2-3, with a tentative D call TRBD1 (6 bases). Germline CDR1 is LNHDA and CDR2 is SQIVND (reference sequence). The CDR3 extends over 15 amino acids. V was cut by 8 bases and J by 3 bases, with 18 bases left in between. CDR3 coding DNA: TGTGCCAGTGGGGAGAGGGGACACCTTACAGATACGCAGTATTTT. Translation gives CASGERGHLTDTQYF.

The V call is TRBV30, the J call TRBJ1-3; 8 bases fit TRBD1. V shed 2 bases and J 4 bases; nucleotides not matched to a gene: 7. This CDR3 has 15 residues. Germline assignment: CDR1 GTSNPN and CDR2 SVGIG (reference sequence). This chain's CDR3 is CAWSPQGARGNTIYF. The DNA of the CDR3 is TGTGCCTGGAGTCCCCAGGGGGCACGCGGAAACACCATATATTTT.